Listed below are T cell receptor beta chains from one sample, sequenced in a study of cytomegalovirus exposure and HLA in healthy donors. Data came from immunoSEQ multiplex PCR; TCRdb stores just in-frame clones and leaves some out. The data show some 180,000 clones, around 77% seen once. The sample comprised PBMCs. These TCRs come from a woman aged 25 to 39 in good health and CMV-seronegative. CDR3s include the opening cysteine and the closing phenylalanine or tryptophan. Each record gives: clone size, V gene, J gene, D gene, CDR3 DNA, CDR3 protein. A D gene is named only where the DNA matches it firmly. Size is stated for part of the rows, as once, few or many counts, or as a class when the clone is expanded.

NA	TRBV27	TRBJ1-3	TRBD1	TGTGCCAGCAGTCTGACAGGGGTGGGCTCTGGAAACACCATATATTTT	CASSLTGVGSGNTIYF
NA	TRBV7-9	TRBJ2-3	NA	TGTGCCAGCAGCCCGTCTTCTAGGAAAAGCACAGATACGCAGTATTTT	CASSPSSRKSTDTQYF
NA	TRBV15	TRBJ1-5	TRBD1	TGTGCCACCAGCAGATGGGACAGTAGCCCCAATCAGCCCCAGCATTTT	CATSRWDSSPNQPQHF
NA	TRBV30	TRBJ2-3	TRBD1	TGTGCCTGGACAGGACAGGGGCCAGGCACAGATACGCAGTATTTT	CAWTGQGPGTDTQYF
NA	TRBV7-7	TRBJ2-7	NA	TGTGCCAGCAGCTTAGGACAGCTCTACGAGCAGTACTTC	CASSLGQLYEQYF
once	TRBV6-1	TRBJ2-3	TRBD2	TGTGCCACAAATCGAATTGGACTAGCAGATACGCAGTATTTT	CATNRIGLADTQYF
NA	TRBV28	TRBJ1-5	TRBD1	TGTGCCAGCCCCCGGGGCAGGGGGCGAAGCAATCAGCCCCAGCATTTT	CASPRGRGRSNQPQHF
NA	TRBV5-1	TRBJ2-2	NA	TGCGCCAGCACCCAGGGGGGAAGCACCGGGGAGCTGTTTTTT	CASTQGGSTGELFF
NA	TRBV5-1	TRBJ2-5	TRBD1	TGCGCCAGCAGACCCGGACAGGGTTGGGAGACCCAGTACTTC	CASRPGQGWETQYF
NA	TRBV13	TRBJ2-3	NA	TGTGCCAGCAGCTACAACACAGATACGCAGTATTTT	CASSYNTDTQYF
once	TRBV7-9	TRBJ1-1	NA	TGTGCCAGCAGCTTAGTCAGGCCTCTGAACACTGAAGCTTTCTTT	CASSLVRPLNTEAFF
NA	TRBV27	TRBJ2-1	TRBD2	TGTGCCAGCAGTCCGGGACTAGCGGGGGGGATCTCCTACAATGAGCAGTTCTTC	CASSPGLAGGISYNEQFF
NA	TRBV9	TRBJ1-2	NA	TGTGCCAGCACAAGGGGCGTCAGCTATGGCTACACCTTC	CASTRGVSYGYTF
NA	TRBV10-2	TRBJ2-5	TRBD2	TGCGCCAGCAGAAGGGGACTAGGGGAGGGGGAGACCCAGTACTTC	CASRRGLGEGETQYF
NA	TRBV29-1	TRBJ1-1	NA	TGCAGCGTATCACAGCGGGGCACTGAAGCTTTCTTT	CSVSQRGTEAFF
NA	TRBV5-6	TRBJ1-5	TRBD1	TGTGCCAGCAGCACCCGACAGGGACTTAATCAGCCCCAGCATTTT	CASSTRQGLNQPQHF
NA	TRBV9	TRBJ2-5	NA	TGTGCCAGCAGCGTCGGGATGTCGGAGACCCAGTACTTC	CASSVGMSETQYF
NA	TRBV5-1	TRBJ1-2	NA	TGCGCCAGCAGCCCCGGAGGGGGGGCCGGGAACTATGGCTACACCTTC	CASSPGGGAGNYGYTF
once	TRBV10-1	TRBJ2-7	NA	TGCGCCAGCAGTGAGTCGCCGGGGAGCGACGAGCAGTACTTC	CASSESPGSDEQYF
NA	TRBV30	TRBJ1-6	NA	TGTGCCTGGAGTTCTCGCGGGGATAATTCACCCCTCCACTTT	CAWSSRGDNSPLHF
NA	TRBV6-1	TRBJ2-2	TRBD2	TGTGCCAGCAGTGTGACTAGCGGGGGGGTGAACACCGGGGAGCTGTTTTTT	CASSVTSGGVNTGELFF
NA	TRBV6-5	TRBJ2-3	NA	TGTGCCAGCAGTCGTCTAAGGGGCGCAGATACGCAGTATTTT	CASSRLRGADTQYF